This T cell receptor (beta chain) came from a study of T cell responses to AZD1222 COVID-19 vaccine. Study findings and constraints: Clonal diversity was possibly underestimated, and white British individuals and females predominated among donors. Spike-specific TCR breadth and depth grew following two AZD1222 doses.

This CDR3 has 15 residues. The ends were cut back, 3 bases at V and 4 bases at J, with 17 bases in the middle. Germline loops: CDR1 SGDLS, CDR2 YYNGEE. The data were produced by immunoSEQ multiplex PCR, yet TCRdb's version contains in-frame clones alone and is incomplete. There are 80,000 to 85,000 clones in the sample; 91% occur only once, and around 8% lies in the top ten. For this clone: The antigen is undetermined.

The TCR sequence derives from an adult who received the AZD1222 COVID-19 vaccine. Sequenced material: peripheral blood, taken 28 days after the second AZD1222 dose. The V call is TRBV9, the J call TRBJ2-7, with D tentatively TRBD2 (5 bases). The CDR3 DNA reads as TGTGCCAGCAGCGCCCAGGAGGCGACTGAATACGAGCAGTACTTC. Translating gives CASSAQEATEYEQYF.